What follows are 22 T cell receptor beta chains derived from one specimen sequenced in a study of T cells in women clearing cervical HPV infection (dated 2018 in TCRdb). Library preparation employed the immunoSEQ multiplex PCR assay. TCRdb stores this immuneACCESS table with in-frame sequences only. Part of the clones is absent; in the studies checked, under half of the shortfall reflects unresolved V genes, and no reason is known for the rest. For this sample, the table gives 48,000 or so clones. The ten largest account for roughly 1.5% of the sample. Input material: blood buffy coat. All receptors derive from a woman aged 18 to 75 with a cervical HPV16 infection that either progressed to CIN3+ or cleared (not recorded which).

To note about this clone: Coverage ceases 3 residues before the CDR3 finishes, and the germline J gene fills in the end. The chain couples TRBV18 to TRBJ1-1; the D gene is possibly TRBD1 (6 bases). This CDR3 contains 12 residues. Germline CDR1 KGHSH, CDR2 LQKENI. CDR3 amino acids: CASSLTTGEAFF. CDR3 DNA (partial): TGTGCCAGCTCACTCACAACAGGGGAA.

Comment on this clone: The DNA ends 3 residues before the CDR3 does, and the rest of the CDR3 is filled in from the germline J gene. V is TRBV20-1 and J is TRBJ2-3; TRBD2 agrees at 12 bases. Germline CDR1 and CDR2: DFQATT and SNEGSKA (reference sequence). Trimming cost V 1 base and J 1 base; bases outside gene matches: 12. The CDR3 covers 19 residues. The sequenced part of the CDR3 DNA is TGCAGTGCTAGAGTCCTTTCCCCATCTAGCGGGGGGGGCACAGATACG. Protein product: CSARVLSPSSGGGTDT. The full CDR3 reads CSARVLSPSSGGGTDTQYF.

Concerning this clone: Sequencing ends 3 residues short of the CDR3 end; the germline J gene provides the rest. The rearrangement links TRBV7-2 to TRBJ2-1; D not resolved. V lost 6 bases, J lost 0 bases, and 6 bases lay in between. Per the germline V gene, CDR1 is SGHTA and CDR2 is FQGNSA. CDR3 length: 13 amino acids. The part of the CDR3 DNA that was read is TGTGCCAGCAGTTCTAGCTCCTACAATGAG. It yields the protein CASSSSSYNE. The full CDR3 is CASSSSSYNEQFF.

About this clone itself: The observed sequence ends 3 residues before the CDR3 terminus, with the missing tail filled in from the germline J gene. The genes are TRBV20-1 and TRBJ2-3; 12 nucleotides line up with TRBD2. V lost 3 bases, J lost 2 bases, and 6 bases stayed unmatched. The CDR3 has 16 amino acids. Germline CDR1 and CDR2: DFQATT and SNEGSKA (reference sequence). The CDR3 protein is CSASSRLAGVTDTQYF. The CDR3 DNA, read in part, is TGCAGTGCTAGCAGCAGACTAGCGGGGGTCACAGATACG.

Comment on this clone: The read stops 3 residues short of the end of the CDR3; the missing end is completed from the germline J gene. The V call is TRBV12-3 or TRBV12-4, the J call TRBJ1-1; weak D call: TRBD1 (5 bases). This CDR3 comprises 14 residues. V lost 2 bases to trimming and J lost 1 base, with 8 bases between them. Partial CDR3 DNA: TGTGCCAGCAGTTTACGAACAGGGAACACTGAA. This translates into CASSLRTGNTE. The whole CDR3 protein reads CASSLRTGNTEAFF.

A note on this clone: Sequencing ends 3 residues short of the CDR3 end; the germline J gene provides the rest. The V and J genes are TRBV20-1 and TRBJ2-7; 7 nucleotides align to TRBD1. V was pared by 0 bases and J by 3 bases, with 5 bases of the junction left unmatched. The CDR3 extends over 14 amino acids. Germline V gene sequence: CDR1 DFQATT, CDR2 SNEGSKA (reference sequence). CDR3 loop: CSARDGGQNYEQYF. The part of the CDR3 DNA that was read is TGCAGTGCTAGAGATGGGGGACAGAACTACGAG.

Remarks on this clone: The read comes to an end 3 residues before the CDR3 does, leaving the germline J gene to fill in the end. The chain couples TRBV20-1 to TRBJ1-4; D possibly corresponds to TRBD1 (5 bases). Trimming removed 1 base from V and 8 bases from J, with 14 bases in between. Germline-derived CDR1 and CDR2 are DFQATT and SNEGSKA (reference sequence). CDR3 length: 14 residues. This CDR3 reads CSARVGVTAEKLFF. The covered CDR3 bases are TGCAGTGCTAGAGTCGGTGTGACAGCCGAAAAA.

To note about this clone: The CDR3 goes on 3 residues after the read ends, and that part is filled in from the germline J gene. The chain carries TRBV6-2 or TRBV6-3 and TRBJ1-4; D unresolved. The CDR3 spans 16 residues. Trimming pared 5 bases from V and 6 bases from J, leaving 19 bases between. Germline assignment: CDR1 MNHEY and CDR2 SVGEGT. The CDR3 region is CASSPSGYSSDEKLFF. CDR3 DNA, as far as it was read: TGTGCCAGCAGTCCCTCGGGGTACTCCTCAGATGAAAAA.

A note on this clone: The read gets to within 3 residues of the CDR3 end, and the germline J gene fills in the rest. V is TRBV27 and J is TRBJ1-1; 12 bases are shared with TRBD1. V was clipped by 11 bases and J by 4 bases; unmatched bases: 17. CDR3 length: 17 residues. The germline V gene encodes CDR1 MNHEY and CDR2 SMNVEV (reference sequence). CDR3 in amino acids: CAPTEGQGATRGTEAFF. Partial CDR3 DNA: TGTGCCCCCACGGAGGGACAGGGGGCTACTAGGGGCACTGAA.

For this clone: The CDR3 end lies 3 residues beyond the end of the read and is filled in from the germline J gene. Other DNA sequences in this sample translate to the same CDR3. The V gene is TRBV19, the J gene TRBJ1-1, with TRBD1 matching 7 bases. The CDR3 has 14 amino acids. The junction had 3 bases not matched to a gene; V was cut back by 5 bases and J by 0 bases. Germline lookup yields CDR1 LNHDA and CDR2 SQIVND (reference sequence). CDR3 sequence reads: CASSLGQLNTEAFF. The covered CDR3 bases are TGTGCCAGTAGTCTGGGACAGTTGAACACTGAA.

Of note for this clone: The CDR3 goes on 3 residues after the read ends, and that part is filled in from the germline J gene. The rearrangement links TRBV9 to TRBJ1-6; D not resolved. From germline, CDR1 is SGDLS and CDR2 YYNGEE. V lost 4 bases and J 5 bases, leaving 16 bases between the germline ends. The CDR3 length is 16 residues. The covered CDR3 bases are TGTGCCAGCAGCACAGAAAAGGTGTTCAATAATTCACCC. The encoded protein is CASSTEKVFNNSP. The entire CDR3 protein is CASSTEKVFNNSPLHF.

Points on this clone: The read ends 3 residues before the CDR3 terminus; that terminus is restored from the germline J gene. The chain has TRBV30 and TRBJ2-5; tentatively, D is TRBD2 (7 bases). The CDR3 sequence is 19 residues long. Germline V gene data show CDR1 as GTSNPN and CDR2 as SVGIG (reference sequence). Trimming left V 0 bases short and J 4 bases short, with 27 bases between. The covered CDR3 bases are TGTGCCTGGAGTGTCGATTGGGGGGGGCGAAGGTGTCAGGGAGAGACC. It is translated as CAWSVDWGGRRCQGET. The whole CDR3 reads CAWSVDWGGRRCQGETQYF.

Note on this clone: The CDR3 end lies 3 residues beyond the end of the read and is filled in from the germline J gene. The chain couples TRBV18 to TRBJ1-1, with a weak D call TRBD1 (6 bases). V gave up 8 bases and J gave up 0 bases, with 13 bases separating them. CDR3 length equals 14 residues. Germline V lookup: CDR1 KGHSH, CDR2 LQKENI. CDR3 amino acids: CASTQTGMNTEAFF. The CDR3 DNA, read in part, is TGTGCCAGCACTCAAACAGGGATGAACACTGAA.

A word on this clone: The missing CDR3 end, 3 residues past where the read stops, is filled in from the germline J gene. The chain has TRBV11-3 and TRBJ2-5; D could derive from TRBD1 or TRBD2 (5 bases each). Trimming shortened V by 1 base and J by 3 bases, and 12 bases separated the two germline ends. The V gene's germline CDR1 is SGHNT and CDR2 YENEEA. The CDR3 sequence is 15 residues long. CDR3 bases read: TGTGCCAGCAGCTTAGGAGGGGCCGAGAAAGAGACC. Its protein is CASSLGGAEKET. The full CDR3 reads CASSLGGAEKETQYF.

In regard to this clone: The read terminates 3 residues ahead of where the CDR3 ends, so the germline J gene completes it. Distinct nucleotide sequences in the sample also encode this CDR3. V gene TRBV18 combines with J gene TRBJ2-1; 8 bases agree with TRBD2. Trimming removed 6 bases from V and 8 bases from J; junction bases left unmatched: 18. CDR1 is KGHSH, CDR2 LQKENI, per germline. The CDR3 loop spans 17 amino acids. The CDR3 DNA, read in part, is TGTGCCAGCTCCCCTGCCCTCCCGGGACTAGGTGTCGATGAG. It yields the protein CASSPALPGLGVDE. The entire CDR3 is CASSPALPGLGVDEQFF. The full variable domain, in which reference TRBV18 and TRBJ2-1 provide the parts outside the CDR3, is NAGVMQNPRHLVRRRGQEARLRCSPMKGHSHVYWYRQLPEEGLKFMVYLQKENIIDESGMPKERFSAEFPKEGPSILRIQQVVRGDSAAYFCASSPALPGLGVDEQFFGPGTRLTVL.

Details on this clone: The read is 3 residues too short to cover the CDR3 end, so that end is filled in from the germline J gene. This chain joins TRBV20-1 and TRBJ2-7; 8 nucleotides agree with TRBD1. The germline V gene has CDR1 DFQATT and CDR2 SNEGSKA (reference sequence). V trimming: 3 bases; J trimming: 4 bases; junction bases outside the gene matches: 11. CDR3 length: 15 amino acids. CDR3 loop: CSASGGQDQRYEQYF. The DNA read from the CDR3 is TGCAGTGCTAGCGGGGGACAGGACCAGAGGTACGAG.

As concerns this clone: The observed sequence ends 3 residues before the CDR3 terminus, with the missing tail filled in from the germline J gene. The chain is built from TRBV7-9 and TRBJ2-2; a possible D gene is TRBD1 (6 bases). Germline-derived CDR1 and CDR2 are SEHNR and FQNEAQ (reference sequence). CDR3 length: 15 amino acids. Trimming stripped 5 bases from V and 0 bases from J, with 10 bases between. CDR3 DNA (partial): TGTGCCAGCAGCCGGGACACTGCGAACACCGGGGAG. As protein: CASSRDTANTGE. The entire CDR3 protein reads CASSRDTANTGELFF.

In regard to this clone: The read ends 3 residues early relative to the CDR3; the germline J gene fills the gap. The J gene is TRBJ1-1, the V gene TRBV5-4; unclear D gene. The CDR3 contains 14 residues. Germline V lookup: CDR1 SGHNT, CDR2 YYREEE (reference sequence). V lost 4 bases and J 1 base, leaving 11 bases between the germline ends. Incomplete CDR3 DNA: TGTGCCAGCAGCGTCGGGGTATGGAACACTGAA. This sequence encodes CASSVGVWNTE. In full, the CDR3 is CASSVGVWNTEAFF.

A remark on this clone: The missing CDR3 end, 3 residues past where the read stops, is filled in from the germline J gene. The chain couples TRBV5-1 to TRBJ2-1; TRBD2 might be the D (7 bases). The germline V gene has CDR1 SGHRS and CDR2 YFSETQ. The CDR3 covers 17 residues. Trimming removed 2 bases at V and 4 bases at J, with 19 bases between. CDR3 DNA (partial): TGCGCCAGCAGCTTAAGGGGGAGGGATCCCCGATACAATGAG. Protein sequence: CASSLRGRDPRYNE. In full, the CDR3 is CASSLRGRDPRYNEQFF.

As concerns this clone: The read falls 3 residues short of the CDR3 end, and the missing part is taken from the germline J gene. The chain recombines TRBV11-3 with TRBJ1-1; 11 nucleotides line up with TRBD1. With 8 bases clipped from V and 6 bases from J, the junction kept 2 bases outside the gene matches. This CDR3 comprises 12 residues. Germline CDR1 reads SGHNT; CDR2 reads YENEEA. CDR3 DNA, as far as it was read: TGTGCCAGCGGGACAGGGGGGCCTGAA. Protein sequence: CASGTGGPE. In full, the CDR3 is CASGTGGPEAFF. The variable domain in full, with the rest retrieved from reference TRBV11-3 and TRBJ1-1, is EAGVVQSPRYKIIEKKQPVAFWCNPISGHNTLYWYLQNLGQGPELLIRYENEEAVDDSQLPKDRFSAERLKGVDSTLKIQPAELGDSAVYLCASGTGGPEAFFGQGTRLTVV.

Details on this clone: The observed sequence ends 3 residues before the CDR3 terminus, with the missing tail filled in from the germline J gene. The J gene is TRBJ2-7, the V gene TRBV5-4, with 10 bases that match TRBD1. Germline CDR1 and CDR2: SGHNT and YYREEE (reference sequence). The CDR3 has 16 residues. Germline trimming cut 3 bases from V and 2 bases from J; bases unmatched to any gene: 8. The CDR3 DNA, read in part, is TGTGCCAGCAGCTCCCCCCGGGACAGGGGTCCCTACGAG. It yields the protein CASSSPRDRGPYE. The entire CDR3 protein is CASSSPRDRGPYEQYF.

Remarks on this clone: Read sequence stops 3 residues before the CDR3 end, and the germline J gene provides the missing end. The chain carries TRBV5-1 and TRBJ1-2; maybe TRBD1 (6 bases). Trimming removed 4 bases at V and 2 bases at J, with 15 bases between. The germline V gene encodes CDR1 SGHRS and CDR2 YFSETQ. CDR3 length: 15 residues. This CDR3 reads CASSEQGRGNYGYTF. Incomplete CDR3 DNA: TGCGCCAGCAGCGAACAGGGAAGGGGAAACTATGGC.